Described below is a single TCR beta chain sequence and its context. The antigen remains unidentified. The data belong to a study of cytomegalovirus exposure and HLA in healthy donors. On the study more broadly: Prior work identified around 110 million unique TCR beta sequences in approximately 200 million T cells.

The PCR ran on 60 Vbeta and 13 Jbeta primers. The method was immunoSEQ multiplex PCR; TCRdb's version includes in-frame clones alone and lacks a portion of them. The sample records fewer than 150,000 clones, roughly 78% being singletons. Study outcomes and limitations: As confirmed in vitro, a few CMV-associated chains were specific for CMV antigens. The study recorded more than 150 TCR beta chains that were cytomegalovirus-associated.

The CDR3 extends over 18 amino acids. With 5 bases clipped from V and 3 bases from J, the junction kept 16 bases outside the gene matches. The V gene's germline CDR1 is MNHEY and CDR2 SMNVEV (reference sequence). The J gene is TRBJ1-2, the V gene TRBV27; TRBD1 matches at 9 bases. Input material: PBMCs. This TCR came from a man under 40 in good health. The chain's CDR3 is CASSQALSTGGEDYGYTF. The CDR3 bases are TGTGCCAGCAGTCAAGCCCTCTCAACAGGGGGCGAAGACTATGGCTACACCTTC.